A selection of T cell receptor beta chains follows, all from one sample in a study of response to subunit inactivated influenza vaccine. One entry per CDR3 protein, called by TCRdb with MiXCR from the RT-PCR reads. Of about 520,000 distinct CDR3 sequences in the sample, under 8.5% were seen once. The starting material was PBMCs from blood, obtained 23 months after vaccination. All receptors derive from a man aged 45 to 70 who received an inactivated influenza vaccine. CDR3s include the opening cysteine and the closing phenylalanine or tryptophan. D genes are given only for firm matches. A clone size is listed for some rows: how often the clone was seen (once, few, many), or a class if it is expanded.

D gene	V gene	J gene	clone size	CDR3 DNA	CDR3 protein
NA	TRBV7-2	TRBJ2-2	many	TGTGCCAGCAGTTCCCCGGCCAACGCGAACACCGGGGAGCTGTTTTTT	CASSSPANANTGELFF
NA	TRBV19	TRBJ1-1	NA	TGTGCCAGTAAAATTCTTCCGGGGGCTGAAGCTTTCTTT	CASKILPGAEAFF
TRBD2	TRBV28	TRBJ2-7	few	TGTGCCAGCAGCCCTCTAGCGGCCTACGAGCAGTACTTC	CASSPLAAYEQYF
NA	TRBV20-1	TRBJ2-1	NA	TGCAGTGCTACCCAGGGCTACAATGAGCAGTTCTTC	CSATQGYNEQFF
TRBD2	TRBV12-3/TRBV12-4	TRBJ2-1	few	TGTGCCACCGGGACTAACCGTTACAATGAGCAGTTCTTC	CATGTNRYNEQFF
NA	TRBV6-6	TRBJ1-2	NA	TGTGCCAGCAGTTTATCCCGGGTACGGGGCTACACCTTC	CASSLSRVRGYTF
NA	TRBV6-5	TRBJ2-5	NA	TGTGCCAGCAGTTCTCTCGGCCCTCGCCGGGAGACCCAGTACTTC	CASSSLGPRRETQYF
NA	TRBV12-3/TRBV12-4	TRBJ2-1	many	TGTGCCAGCAGTTCTAAGACGGACTACAATGAGCAGTTCTTC	CASSSKTDYNEQFF
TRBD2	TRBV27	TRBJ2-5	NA	TGTGCCAGCACTAGCGGGAGATTCCAAGAGACCCAGTACTTC	CASTSGRFQETQYF
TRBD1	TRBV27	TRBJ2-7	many	TGTGCCAGCAGTGTGTACACAGGGGACTACGAGCAGTACTTC	CASSVYTGDYEQYF
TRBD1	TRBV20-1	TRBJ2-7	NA	TGCAGTGCCAACCGGGACAGGGGGCTTTACGAGCAGTACTTC	CSANRDRGLYEQYF
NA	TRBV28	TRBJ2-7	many	TGTGCCAGCAGTCCGGACAGCTACGAGCAGTACTTC	CASSPDSYEQYF
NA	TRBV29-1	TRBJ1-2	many	TGCAGCGTTGAACGCAGGAGTAACTATGGCTACACCTTC	CSVERRSNYGYTF
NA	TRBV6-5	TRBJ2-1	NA	TGTGCCAGCAGTTACTCGAGCGGGACAGCAGCTTACAATGAGCAGTTCTTC	CASSYSSGTAAYNEQFF
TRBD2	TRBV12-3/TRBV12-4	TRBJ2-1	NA	TGTGCCAGCAGTTCTTTAGCCGGGACTAGCATCGATGAGCAGTTCTTC	CASSSLAGTSIDEQFF
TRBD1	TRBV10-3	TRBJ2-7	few	TGTGCCATCAGTCCAGACAGGGGCCCTTCCTACGAGCAGTACTTC	CAISPDRGPSYEQYF
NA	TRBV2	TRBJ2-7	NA	TGTGCCAGCAGAAGACAGTCCTGGGAGCAGTACTTC	CASRRQSWEQYF
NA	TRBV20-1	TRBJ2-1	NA	TGCAGTGCTAGAGATCTAGGAAGGAATGAGCAGTTCTTC	CSARDLGRNEQFF
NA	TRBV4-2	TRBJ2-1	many	TGTGCCAGCAGCCAAGGCCCCAGGGGAGCGCGCAGCTCCTACAATGAGCAGTTCTTC	CASSQGPRGARSSYNEQFF
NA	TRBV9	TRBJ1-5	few	TGTGCCAGCAGCCACGGGAGGGGAGTCAATCAGCCCCAGCATTTT	CASSHGRGVNQPQHF
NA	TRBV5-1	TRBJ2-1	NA	TGCGCCAGCAGCTTGGACACGGGTCTGGATGAGCAGTTCTTC	CASSLDTGLDEQFF
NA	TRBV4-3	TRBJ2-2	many	TGCGCCAGCAGCCAGTTCAAGGGCCAGACCGGGGAGCTGTTTTTT	CASSQFKGQTGELFF
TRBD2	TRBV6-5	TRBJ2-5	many	TGTGCCAGCAGTTGGCTAGCGGCGCAAGAGACCCAGTACTTC	CASSWLAAQETQYF
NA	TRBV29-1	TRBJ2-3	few	TGCAGCGTGTCGGCGGGGATGAGATCAGATACGCAGTATTTT	CSVSAGMRSDTQYF
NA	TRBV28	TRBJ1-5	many	TGTGCCAGCATCTCCGGGGCCGGGAGCAATCAGCCCCAGCATTTT	CASISGAGSNQPQHF
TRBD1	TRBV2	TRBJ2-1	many	TGTGCCAGCAACCGGGACAGGGACAATGAGCAGTTCTTC	CASNRDRDNEQFF
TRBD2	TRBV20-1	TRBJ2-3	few	TGCAGTGCTGATGCGGCGGGACTACTCTCAGATACGCAGTATTTT	CSADAAGLLSDTQYF
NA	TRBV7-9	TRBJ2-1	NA	TGTGCCAGCAGCTTCCCACTGAATGAGCAGTTCTTC	CASSFPLNEQFF
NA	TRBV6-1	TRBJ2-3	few	TGTGCCAGCAGTGAAGATATCAGGGCTACGCAGTATTTT	CASSEDIRATQYF
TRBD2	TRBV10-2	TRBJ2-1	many	TGCGCCACCTTAGCGGGGGACGCCTACAATGAGCAGTTCTTC	CATLAGDAYNEQFF
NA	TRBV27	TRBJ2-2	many	TGTGCCAGCAGTTTACTTAGCGGAGGGACTACCGGGGAGCTGTTTTTT	CASSLLSGGTTGELFF
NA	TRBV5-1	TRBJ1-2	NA	TGCGCCAGCGGACCCTCAGGGTCCTATGGCTACACCTTC	CASGPSGSYGYTF
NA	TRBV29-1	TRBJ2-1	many	TGCAGCGTTGCCCGGGACCTTAGCGATGAGCAGTTCTTC	CSVARDLSDEQFF
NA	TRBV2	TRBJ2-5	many	TGTGCCAGCGCCGAGTTACTAACCCAAGAGACCCAGTACTTC	CASAELLTQETQYF
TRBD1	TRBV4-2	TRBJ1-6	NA	TGTGCCAGCAGCCAAGGTGACAGGGTTTCACCCCTCCACTTT	CASSQGDRVSPLHF
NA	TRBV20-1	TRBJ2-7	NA	TGCAGTGTTAAGACCGTGGAGGGAATGGTCTTC	CSVKTVEGMVF
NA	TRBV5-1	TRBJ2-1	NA	TGCGCCAGCATGAGCGATAGCTCCTACAATGAGCAGCTCTTC	CASMSDSSYNEQLF
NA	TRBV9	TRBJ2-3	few	TGTGCCAGCAGCGTAGAAAGGGGAGAGGGTGATACGCAGTATTTT	CASSVERGEGDTQYF
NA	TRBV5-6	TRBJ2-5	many	TGTGCCAGCAGCTTGTGGGGACTCTCTTCCCTAAGAGAGACCCAGTACTTC	CASSLWGLSSLRETQYF
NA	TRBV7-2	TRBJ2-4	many	TGTGCCAGCAGCTACGGGACCGGCCTCAAAAACATTCAGTACTTC	CASSYGTGLKNIQYF
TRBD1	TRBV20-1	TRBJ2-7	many	TGCAGTGCTAGACAGGGGGAGAGCTACGAGCAGTACTTC	CSARQGESYEQYF
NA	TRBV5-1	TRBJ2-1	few	TGCGCCAGCAGCACCTGGGGGAGCTCCTACAATGAGCAGTTCTTC	CASSTWGSSYNEQFF
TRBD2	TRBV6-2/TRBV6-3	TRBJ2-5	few	TGTGCCAGCAGACTAGCGGGTCAGGAGACCCAGTACTTC	CASRLAGQETQYF
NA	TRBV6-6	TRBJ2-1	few	TGTGCCAGCAGTTACAATAGCGGTGGTGAGCAGTTCTTC	CASSYNSGGEQFF
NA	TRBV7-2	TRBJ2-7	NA	TGTGCCAGCAGCCCCGGATGGAACGAGCAGTACTTC	CASSPGWNEQYF
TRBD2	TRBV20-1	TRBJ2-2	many	TGCAGTGCTAGCCCCGGGGGGACGAACACCGGGGAGCTGTTTTTT	CSASPGGTNTGELFF
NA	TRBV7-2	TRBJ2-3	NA	TGTGCCAGCAGACTACAGCTATCCACAGATACGCAGTATTTT	CASRLQLSTDTQYF
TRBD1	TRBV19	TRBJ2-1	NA	TGTGCCAGTAAGTTGGGACAGGCGACCTACAATGAGCAGTTCTTC	CASKLGQATYNEQFF
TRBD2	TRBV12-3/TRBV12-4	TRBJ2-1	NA	TGTGCCAGCAGTCCTGGACCGGGACTAGTTTCCCATGAGCAGTTCTTC	CASSPGPGLVSHEQFF
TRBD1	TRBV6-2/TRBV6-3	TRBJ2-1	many	TGTGCCAGCAGTTCGGGACAGGGAAGGGACTTGATCTACAATGAGCAGTTCTTC	CASSSGQGRDLIYNEQFF
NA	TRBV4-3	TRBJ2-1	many	TGCGCCAGCAGCCAAGATTCGCGGGGATACAATGAGCAGTTCTTC	CASSQDSRGYNEQFF
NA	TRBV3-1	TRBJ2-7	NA	TGTGCCAGCAGCCAAGAGGGGCCCTCCTCCTACGAGCAGTACTTC	CASSQEGPSSYEQYF
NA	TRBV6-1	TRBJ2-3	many	TGTGCCAGCAGTGAATTCGGAGGCCTGAGCACAGATACGCAGTATTTT	CASSEFGGLSTDTQYF
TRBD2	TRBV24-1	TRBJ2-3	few	TGTGCCACCAGTGATTTGTGGACTAGCGGGACAGACACAGATACGCAGTATTTT	CATSDLWTSGTDTDTQYF